In its sample, the clone carrying this TCR beta chain was seen a few times. What it recognizes is unknown. This sample is part of a study of shared clonotypes between healthy human individuals. Study results and limitations: Clonotypes shared by all four donors outscored non-shared clonotypes in generation probability.

Several immunoSEQ plates received, in even portions, the genomic DNA of each subset. Sequenced by immunoSEQ multiplex PCR; TCRdb stores in-frame clones only, minus some. The sample has more than 2 million clones, about 94% seen once. In the naive CD8 group, cells lacked CD45RO and were positively selected for CCR7, so terminally differentiated effector memory CD45RA+ cells were left out. Donors, without exception, were Caucasian adults residing in Nashville, Tennessee. The sequenced sample was naive CD8+ T cells from PBMCs. The TCR sequence derives from a man between 18 and 35 years old in good health. Some clones in this sample may be carry-over from other donors' samples.

CDR3 sequence reads: CASSEWVNTEAFF. DNA of the CDR3: TGTGCCAGCAGTGAATGGGTGAACACTGAAGCTTTCTTT. V usage is TRBV6-1 and J usage is TRBJ1-1; D unresolved. The CDR3 covers 13 residues. The V gene lost 2 bases and the J gene lost 0 bases, with 4 bases spanning the gap. CDR1 and CDR2 (germline): MNHNS, SASEGT.